This T cell receptor (beta chain) is from a study of shared clonotypes between healthy human individuals. In the naive CD8 group, cells lacked CD45RO and were positively selected for CCR7, so terminally differentiated effector memory CD45RA+ cells were left out. All participating donors were Caucasian adults from Nashville, Tennessee. The germline CDR1 and CDR2 sequences are MNHEY and SMNVEV (reference sequence). V was pared by 5 bases and J by 5 bases, with 9 bases of the junction left unmatched. There are 14 residues in the CDR3. In the sorted-subset replicate PCRs, around 200 ng DNA, some 30,000 T cell genomes, was used. In the source study's methods: Junction-only sequences produced by ImmunoSEQ had no quality scores, so filtering differed. Profiled with immunoSEQ multiplex PCR; TCRdb holds only in-frame clones, not every one. V and J calls and clone size come straight from that table; D and trimming were deduced from the DNA. The repertoire holds approximately 840,000 clones, 95% to 97% seen once, with roughly 0.23% in the top ten.

V gene TRBV27 combines with J gene TRBJ2-7, with 7 bases aligning to TRBD2. The sequenced sample was naive CD8+ T cells sorted from blood. The receptor's source is a man aged 25-45 years in good health. The CDR3 nucleotides read TGTGCCAGCAGTCAGCTGGGAGGGGCGCACGAGCAGTACTTC. It yields the protein CASSQLGGAHEQYF.